A selection of T cell receptor beta chains follows, all from one sample in a study of T cells in Graves' hyperthyroidism and ophthalmopathy. TCRdb re-analysed the multiplex PCR reads in MiXCR, keeping a single row per CDR3 protein. The sample consists of fewer than 750,000 distinct CDR3 sequences, about 14% of them appearing once. Sequencing used blood. The receptors here all came from a woman between 45 and 65 years old with Graves' ophthalmopathy. Both conserved end residues are part of each CDR3. The D gene is left open where the match is weak. Size is omitted from some rows. Given values are once, few, many or a class for expanded clones.

j_gene | d_gene | v_gene | abundance | CDR3aa | CDR3nt
TRBJ1-2 | . | TRBV12-3/TRBV12-4 | few | CASSSENGYTF | TGTGCCAGCAGTTCTGAGAATGGCTACACCTTC
TRBJ1-2 | TRBD1 | TRBV7-9 | few | CASSADRPGYGYTF | TGTGCCAGCAGCGCGGACAGGCCTGGGTATGGCTACACCTTC
TRBJ2-1 | . | TRBV24-1 | many | CATTTGLGINNEQFF | TGTGCCACCACTACCGGGCTGGGGATTAACAATGAGCAGTTCTTC
TRBJ2-7 | . | TRBV5-1 | many | CASSLAGGKTYEQYF | TGCGCCAGCAGCTTGGCGGGCGGGAAAACCTACGAGCAGTACTTC
TRBJ2-2 | . | TRBV27 | few | CASKVEPTGELFF | TGTGCCAGCAAGGTCGAGCCCACCGGGGAGCTGTTTTTT
TRBJ2-1 | . | TRBV2 | few | CASILAGNEQFF | TGTGCCAGCATACTAGCAGGTAATGAGCAGTTCTTC
TRBJ1-5 | . | TRBV28 | . | CASSSLAGGSGQPQHF | TGTGCCAGCAGCTCCCTGGCGGGGGGATCGGGACAGCCCCAGCATTTT
TRBJ2-2 | TRBD1 | TRBV28 | many | CASRRSWGRGRESTGELFF | TGTGCCAGCAGACGCTCCTGGGGCAGGGGGCGCGAGAGCACCGGGGAGCTGTTTTTT
TRBJ1-2 | . | TRBV7-8 | few | CASSLAPPIPNRDPTF | TGTGCCAGCAGCTTAGCCCCACCAATACCCAACAGGGACCCCACCTTC
TRBJ2-7 | . | TRBV20-1 | many | CSARGRIYEQYF | TGCAGTGCTAGAGGACGAATCTACGAGCAGTACTTC
TRBJ2-1 | . | TRBV3-2 | . | CASSPVGRGEDEQFF | TGTGCCAGCAGCCCGGTCGGCAGGGGGGAGGATGAGCAGTTCTTC
TRBJ1-2 | . | TRBV10-3 | many | CAIADADRYGYTF | TGTGCCATCGCGGACGCCGACCGCTATGGCTACACCTTC
TRBJ1-1 | . | TRBV19 | . | CASSALSGGGEAFF | TGTGCCAGTAGTGCATTATCGGGAGGGGGTGAAGCTTTCTTT
TRBJ1-2 | . | TRBV28 | many | CASNGGSFYGYTF | TGTGCCAGCAATGGGGGCAGCTTCTATGGCTACACCTTC
TRBJ2-1 | TRBD2 | TRBV24-1 | . | CATRGSGSGYNEQFF | TGTGCCACCAGGGGCTCGGGTAGCGGGTACAATGAGCAGTTCTTC
TRBJ1-1 | . | TRBV27 | many | CASSLVARGTEAFF | TGTGCCAGCAGTTTGGTCGCACGGGGCACTGAAGCTTTCTTT
TRBJ2-7 | . | TRBV29-1 | few | CSVESVRYEQYF | TGCAGCGTTGAAAGTGTTAGGTACGAGCAGTACTTC
TRBJ2-5 | TRBD2 | TRBV4-2 | . | CASSQASGSTETQYF | TGTGCCAGCAGCCAAGCTAGCGGGAGCACAGAGACCCAGTACTTC
TRBJ2-2 | TRBD2 | TRBV28 | many | CASSFVAGVSGELFF | TGTGCCAGCAGTTTTGTTGCGGGAGTTAGCGGGGAGCTGTTTTTT
TRBJ1-1 | . | TRBV4-2 | few | CASSQTDTEAFF | TGTGCCAGCAGCCAGACAGACACTGAAGCTTTCTTT